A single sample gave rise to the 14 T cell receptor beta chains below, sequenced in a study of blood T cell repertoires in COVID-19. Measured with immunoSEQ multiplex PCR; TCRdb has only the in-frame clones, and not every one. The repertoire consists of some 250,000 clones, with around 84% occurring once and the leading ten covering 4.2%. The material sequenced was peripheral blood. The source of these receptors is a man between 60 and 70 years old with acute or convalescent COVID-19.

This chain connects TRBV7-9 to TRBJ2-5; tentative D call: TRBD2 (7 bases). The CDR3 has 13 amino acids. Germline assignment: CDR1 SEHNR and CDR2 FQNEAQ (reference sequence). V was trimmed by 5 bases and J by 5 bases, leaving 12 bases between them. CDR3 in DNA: TGTGCCAGCAGCCGCGGGGGCAGGGAGACCCAGTACTTC. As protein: CASSRGGRETQYF.

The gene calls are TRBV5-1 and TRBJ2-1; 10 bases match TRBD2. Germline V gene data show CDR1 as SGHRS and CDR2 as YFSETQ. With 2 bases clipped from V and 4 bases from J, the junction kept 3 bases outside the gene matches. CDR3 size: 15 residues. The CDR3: CASSFVAGGYNEQFF. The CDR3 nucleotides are TGCGCCAGCAGCTTTGTAGCGGGAGGTTACAATGAGCAGTTCTTC.

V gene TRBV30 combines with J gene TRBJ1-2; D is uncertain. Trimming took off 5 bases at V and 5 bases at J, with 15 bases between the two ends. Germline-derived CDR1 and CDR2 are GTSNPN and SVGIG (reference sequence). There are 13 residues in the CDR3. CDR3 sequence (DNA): TGTGCCTGGGTGCACAACGCCGGGTATGGCTACACCTTC. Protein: CAWVHNAGYGYTF.

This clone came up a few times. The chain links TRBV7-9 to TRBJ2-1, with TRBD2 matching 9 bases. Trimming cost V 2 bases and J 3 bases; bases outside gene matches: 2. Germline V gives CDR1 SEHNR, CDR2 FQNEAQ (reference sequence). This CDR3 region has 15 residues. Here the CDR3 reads CASSLTTSGYNEQFF. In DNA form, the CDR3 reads TGTGCCAGCAGCTTAACGACTAGCGGCTACAATGAGCAGTTCTTC.

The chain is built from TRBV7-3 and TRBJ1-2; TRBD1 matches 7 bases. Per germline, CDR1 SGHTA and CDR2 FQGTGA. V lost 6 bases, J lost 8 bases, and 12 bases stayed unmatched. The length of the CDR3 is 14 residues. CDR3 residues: CASRRGGAGEGYTF. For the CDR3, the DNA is TGTGCCAGCAGAAGAGGGGGCGCAGGGGAAGGCTACACCTTC.

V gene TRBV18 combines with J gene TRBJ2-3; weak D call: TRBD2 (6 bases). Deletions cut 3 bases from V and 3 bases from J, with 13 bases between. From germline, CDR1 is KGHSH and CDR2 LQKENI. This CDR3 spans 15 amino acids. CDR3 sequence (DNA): TGTGCCAGCTCACCGAGCCACCGGGGGACAGATACGCAGTATTTT. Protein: CASSPSHRGTDTQYF.

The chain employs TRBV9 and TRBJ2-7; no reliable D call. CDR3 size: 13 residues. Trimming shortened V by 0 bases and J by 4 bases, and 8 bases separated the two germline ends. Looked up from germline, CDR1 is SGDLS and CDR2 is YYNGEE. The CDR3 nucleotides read TGTGCCAGCAGCGTAGGTGACGGGTACGAGCAGTACTTC. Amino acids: CASSVGDGYEQYF.

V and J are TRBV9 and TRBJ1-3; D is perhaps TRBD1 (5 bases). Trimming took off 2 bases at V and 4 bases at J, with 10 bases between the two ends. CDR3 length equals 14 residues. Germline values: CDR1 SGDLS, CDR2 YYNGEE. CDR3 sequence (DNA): TGTGCCAGCAGCGTCCAGGGTCCCGGAAACACCATATATTTT. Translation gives CASSVQGPGNTIYF.

The CDR3 protein is CASSERMSGVVTDTQYF. Written as DNA, the CDR3 is TGTGCCAGCAGTGAAAGGATGTCGGGGGTCGTTACAGATACGCAGTATTTT. The chain links TRBV2 to TRBJ2-3; D might be TRBD2 (6 bases). The CDR3 loop spans 17 amino acids. Germline V CDR1 and CDR2: SNHLY, FYNNEI. V lost 2 bases, J lost 3 bases, and 18 bases lay in between.

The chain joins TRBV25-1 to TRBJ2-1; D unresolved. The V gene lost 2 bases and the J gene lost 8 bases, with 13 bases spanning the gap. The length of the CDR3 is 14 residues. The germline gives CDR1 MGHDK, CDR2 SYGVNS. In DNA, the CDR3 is TGTGCCAGCAGTGAAGCCCGCTGGAGTTATGAGCAGTTCTTC. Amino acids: CASSEARWSYEQFF.

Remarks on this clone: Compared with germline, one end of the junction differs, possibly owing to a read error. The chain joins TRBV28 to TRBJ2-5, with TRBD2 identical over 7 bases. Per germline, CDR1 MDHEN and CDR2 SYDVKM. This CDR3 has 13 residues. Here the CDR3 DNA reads TGTGCCAGCAGTTCCCTGACTAGCCAATATATTCACTTC. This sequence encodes CASSSLTSQYIHF.

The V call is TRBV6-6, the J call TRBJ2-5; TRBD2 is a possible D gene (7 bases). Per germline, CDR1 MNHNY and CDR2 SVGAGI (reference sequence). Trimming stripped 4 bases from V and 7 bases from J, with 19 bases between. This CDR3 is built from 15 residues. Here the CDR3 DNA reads TGTGCCAGCAGTTCTTCCCACGGGGGGCCCGCGACCCAGTACTTC. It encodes CASSSSHGGPATQYF.

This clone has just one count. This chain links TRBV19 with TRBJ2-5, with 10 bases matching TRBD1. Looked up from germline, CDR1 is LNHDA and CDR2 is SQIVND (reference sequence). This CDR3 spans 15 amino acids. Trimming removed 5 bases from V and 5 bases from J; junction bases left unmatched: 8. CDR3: CASSETGGGWETQYF. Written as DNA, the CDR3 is TGTGCCAGTAGTGAGACAGGGGGCGGTTGGGAGACCCAGTACTTC.

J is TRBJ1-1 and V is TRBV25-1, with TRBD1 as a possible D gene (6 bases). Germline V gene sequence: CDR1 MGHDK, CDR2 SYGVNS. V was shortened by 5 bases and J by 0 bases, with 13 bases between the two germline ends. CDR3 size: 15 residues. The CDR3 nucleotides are TGTGCCAGCAGTTCGCTCAGGGGAATGAACACTGAAGCTTTCTTT. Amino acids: CASSSLRGMNTEAFF.